This entry lists 8 T cell receptor beta chains sequenced from one sample in a study of OX40 agonist ivuxolimab in advanced cancers. Profiling relied on immunoSEQ multiplex PCR, and the TCRdb table lists in-frame clones only, not all of them. The sample holds approximately 80,000 clones, around 90% seen once. The material sequenced was CD4+ or CD8+ T cells sorted from blood, taken in a trial of the OX40 agonist ivuxolimab. These receptor sequences come from an adult with an advanced solid tumor such as melanoma, head and neck, liver or kidney cancer.

The chain combines TRBV6-5 with TRBJ1-1; D gene ambiguous. The germline CDR1 and CDR2 sequences are MNHEY and SVGAGI. There are 13 residues in the CDR3. Trimming stripped 5 bases from V and 0 bases from J, with 7 bases between. In DNA, the CDR3 is TGTGCCAGCAGTCCAACAGTGAACACTGAAGCTTTCTTT. Residues: CASSPTVNTEAFF.

This rearrangement joins TRBV4-3 to TRBJ2-1, with unresolved D. The CDR3 extends over 15 amino acids. Trimming pared 1 base from V and 4 bases from J, leaving 11 bases between. Germline V CDR1 and CDR2: LGHNA, YSLEER. The CDR3 region has the DNA TGCGCCAGCAGCCAAGGTTCTCGAGTATACAATGAGCAGTTCTTC. This translates into CASSQGSRVYNEQFF.

This chain uses TRBV7-3 with TRBJ2-3, with 11 bases aligning to TRBD2. V was pared by 5 bases and J by 3 bases, with 4 bases of the junction left unmatched. The germline gives CDR1 SGHTA, CDR2 FQGTGA. This CDR3 is 15 amino acids long. The CDR3 loop is CASSRLAGITDTQYF. CDR3 bases: TGTGCCAGCAGCCGACTAGCGGGAATAACAGATACGCAGTATTTT. Complete variable domain (other parts from reference TRBV7-3 and TRBJ2-3): GAGVSQTPSNKVTEKGKYVELRCDPISGHTALYWYRQSLGQGPEFLIYFQGTGAADDSGLPNDRFFAVRPEGSVSTLKIQRTERGDSAVYLCASSRLAGITDTQYFGPGTRLTVL.

V and J are TRBV15 and TRBJ2-3; D is unclear. Germline CDR1 and CDR2: LNHNV and YYDKDF (reference sequence). V was shortened by 5 bases and J by 7 bases, with 13 bases between the two germline ends. The length of the CDR3 is 13 residues. CDR3 region: CATSSRRKNTQYF. The CDR3 nucleotides are TGTGCCACCAGCTCCAGGCGCAAGAATACGCAGTATTTT.

The CDR3 coding sequence is TGTGCCAGCTCACCCACCAGGGACAGGGGGCACGAGCAGTACTTC. It specifies CASSPTRDRGHEQYF. The chain carries TRBV18 and TRBJ2-7; 12 nucleotides match TRBD1. Germline assignment: CDR1 KGHSH and CDR2 LQKENI. J was trimmed by 5 bases and V by 3 bases; bases with no gene match: 5. CDR3 length: 15 amino acids.

The V gene is TRBV28, the J gene TRBJ2-7; D may be TRBD2 (5 bases). Germline loops: CDR1 MDHEN, CDR2 SYDVKM. V lost 5 bases, J lost 7 bases, and 15 bases lay in between. The CDR3 runs 13 residues. The CDR3 DNA reads as TGTGCCAGCAGTCGCCCCGGGGATTGGGAGCAGTACGTC. This encodes CASSRPGDWEQYV.

The V gene is TRBV28, the J gene TRBJ1-1; D call uncertain. The CDR3 is made up of 13 amino acids. Trimming removed 1 base from V and 1 base from J, with 4 bases in between. Germline V gives CDR1 MDHEN, CDR2 SYDVKM. The CDR3 nucleotides are TGTGCCAGCAGTTTATTCTGGAACACTGAAGCTTTCTTT. This sequence encodes CASSLFWNTEAFF.

The chain is built from TRBV7-8 and TRBJ2-1; 12 nucleotides line up with TRBD2. Germline V gene lookup returns CDR1 SGHVS and CDR2 FQNEAQ. V lost 5 bases and J lost 8; bases outside the gene matches: 10. The CDR3 spans 16 residues. Written as DNA, the CDR3 is TGTGCCAGCAGCCGACTAGCGGGAGTTGGGGACGATGAGCAGTTCTTC. The encoded protein is CASSRLAGVGDDEQFF.